These T cell receptor beta chains were read from a single sample in a study of identical twins. Via MiXCR, TCRdb re-called the 5' RACE reads, giving one row per CDR3 protein. The data show hundreds of thousands of distinct CDR3 sequences, with approximately 9% seen just once and around 0.95% held by the top ten. Separately, the same data were catalogued under a study of yellow fever vaccine responses in identical twins.

The sample was PBMCs. These receptors originate from a woman aged 18-29 years in good health. CDR3s include the opening cysteine and the closing phenylalanine or tryptophan. A D gene is named only where the DNA matches it firmly. Clone size, where shown, is once, few, many, or a class for clones that have expanded.

J	D	V	size	CDR3	DNA
TRBJ1-5	NA	TRBV15	NA	CATSTPGGVGQPQHF	TGTGCCACCAGCACCCCCGGAGGGGTCGGACAGCCCCAGCATTTT
TRBJ1-1	TRBD1	TRBV9	NA	CASRPLTGGYTEAFF	TGTGCCAGCAGACCCTTGACAGGGGGCTACACTGAAGCTTTCTTT
TRBJ2-7	NA	TRBV7-9	NA	CASSLGRAATYEQYF	TGTGCCAGCAGCTTAGGCCGGGCAGCCACCTACGAGCAGTACTTC
TRBJ2-7	NA	TRBV20-1	few	CSATFAGQPTYEQYF	TGCAGTGCTACTTTCGCTGGACAGCCTACCTACGAGCAGTACTTC
TRBJ2-7	NA	TRBV10-3	few	CAISDRGDYYEQYF	TGTGCCATCAGTGACAGAGGGGATTACTACGAGCAGTACTTC
TRBJ2-1	NA	TRBV7-2	many	CASSFRQVYNEQFF	TGTGCCAGCAGCTTCCGGCAGGTCTACAATGAGCAGTTCTTC
TRBJ2-2	NA	TRBV7-2	many	CASSLAGGGTGELFF	TGTGCCAGCAGCTTAGCAGGGGGAGGCACCGGGGAGCTGTTTTTT
TRBJ2-1	TRBD1	TRBV7-8	few	CASSANRGWNEQFF	TGTGCCAGCAGCGCAAACAGGGGGTGGAATGAGCAGTTCTTC
TRBJ2-3	TRBD2	TRBV4-1	many	CASSQDLAVAGGTDTQYF	TGCGCCAGCAGCCAAGATCTAGCGGTAGCGGGAGGCACAGATACGCAGTATTTT
TRBJ2-5	TRBD2	TRBV2	NA	CASSGTSGVQTQYF	TGTGCCAGCAGTGGGACTAGCGGGGTTCAGACCCAGTACTTC
TRBJ2-6	NA	TRBV12-3/TRBV12-4	NA	CASSRSSSGANVLTF	TGTGCCAGCAGCCGCAGCAGCTCTGGGGCCAACGTCCTGACTTTC
TRBJ2-1	NA	TRBV5-1	many	CASSPGVGQTYNEQFF	TGCGCCAGCAGCCCGGGGGTGGGACAGACCTACAATGAGCAGTTCTTC
TRBJ2-5	NA	TRBV20-1	many	CSAGAPGQETQYF	TGCAGTGCTGGGGCTCCGGGACAAGAGACCCAGTACTTC
TRBJ2-2	NA	TRBV14	many	CASSQVLAVNTGELFF	TGTGCCAGCAGCCAAGTTTTAGCGGTGAACACCGGGGAGCTGTTTTTT
TRBJ1-2	NA	TRBV20-1	NA	CSARDLSQGHGYTF	TGCAGTGCTAGAGATCTGTCTCAGGGGCATGGCTACACCTTC
TRBJ2-1	NA	TRBV7-2	few	CASSLQRGDEQFF	TGTGCCAGCAGCTTACAACGGGGCGATGAGCAGTTCTTC
TRBJ2-2	NA	TRBV9	NA	CASSVVAGWNTGELFF	TGTGCCAGCAGCGTAGTCGCGGGCTGGAACACCGGGGAGCTGTTTTTT
TRBJ2-3	NA	TRBV7-2	few	CASSLIGTYTDTQYF	TGTGCCAGCAGCTTAATTGGGACTTACACAGATACGCAGTATTTT
TRBJ2-2	TRBD2	TRBV7-9	NA	CASSDPSGGFTGELFF	TGTGCCAGCAGCGACCCTAGCGGGGGGTTCACCGGGGAGCTGTTTTTT
TRBJ1-1	TRBD1	TRBV20-1	few	CSASPPDRYTEAFF	TGCAGTGCTAGCCCTCCGGACAGGTACACTGAAGCTTTCTTT
TRBJ2-5	NA	TRBV6-5	many	CASSFSGGTQETQYF	TGTGCCAGCAGTTTCTCCGGGGGGACACAAGAGACCCAGTACTTC
TRBJ2-3	NA	TRBV7-9	few	CASSGGRLDGTDTQYF	TGTGCCAGCAGCGGCGGTAGACTGGATGGCACAGATACGCAGTATTTT
TRBJ2-5	NA	TRBV12-3/TRBV12-4	few	CASSPGPVGVGSETQYF	TGTGCCAGCAGTCCCGGTCCGGTGGGAGTTGGTTCAGAGACCCAGTACTTC
TRBJ2-3	NA	TRBV7-9	NA	CASTSRGLDTDTQYF	TGTGCCAGCACCTCAAGGGGACTCGACACAGATACGCAGTATTTT
TRBJ2-7	NA	TRBV4-3	NA	CASSQDEVGKSYEQYF	TGCGCCAGCAGCCAAGATGAGGTAGGCAAGTCCTACGAGCAGTACTTC
TRBJ2-1	TRBD2	TRBV7-2	many	CASSVGLAGYEQFF	TGTGCCAGCAGCGTCGGACTAGCGGGTTATGAGCAGTTCTTC
TRBJ2-4	TRBD2	TRBV2	few	CASSEARSGVQYF	TGTGCCAGCAGTGAAGCGCGTAGCGGGGTTCAGTACTTC
TRBJ2-3	NA	TRBV20-1	NA	CSASNYRVRADTQYF	TGCAGTGCTAGTAATTACAGGGTGAGGGCAGATACGCAGTATTTT
TRBJ2-7	NA	TRBV5-1	NA	CASSATRTSYEQYF	TGCGCCAGCAGCGCAACACGGACCTCCTACGAGCAGTACTTC
TRBJ2-7	TRBD2	TRBV6-2/TRBV6-3	few	CASSPPPSGRQYEQYF	TGTGCCAGCAGTCCACCCCCTAGCGGGAGACAATACGAGCAGTACTTC
TRBJ2-7	TRBD1	TRBV20-1	NA	CSARVPGGYEQYF	TGCAGTGCTAGAGTCCCAGGGGGCTACGAGCAGTACTTC
TRBJ2-3	TRBD2	TRBV11-2	NA	CASSLVRQAGGLGDTQYF	TGTGCCAGCAGCTTAGTGAGGCAGGCGGGGGGCTTGGGGGATACGCAGTATTTT
TRBJ2-7	NA	TRBV18	NA	CASSPPSGKTYEQYF	TGTGCCAGCTCGCCGCCTTCGGGGAAAACCTACGAGCAGTACTTC
TRBJ1-5	NA	TRBV5-1	NA	CASSFSSGEQPQHF	TGCGCCAGCAGCTTCTCGTCGGGGGAACAGCCCCAGCATTTT
TRBJ2-5	NA	TRBV20-1	few	CSANIQWIQETQYF	TGCAGTGCTAATATTCAGTGGATTCAAGAGACCCAGTACTTC
TRBJ2-7	TRBD1	TRBV6-2/TRBV6-3	many	CASSHTTGAYEQYF	TGTGCCAGCAGTCACACAACAGGGGCCTACGAGCAGTACTTC
TRBJ2-7	TRBD1	TRBV20-1	NA	CSASEWGQGALLTYEQYF	TGCAGTGCTAGTGAATGGGGACAGGGGGCCCTTCTAACCTACGAGCAGTACTTC
TRBJ2-6	TRBD1	TRBV5-6	NA	CASSGGRGLIPRANVLTF	TGTGCCAGCAGCGGGGGCAGGGGGCTTATTCCGAGAGCCAACGTCCTGACTTTC
TRBJ2-4	NA	TRBV6-2/TRBV6-3	many	CASRRTTGAKNIQYF	TGTGCCAGCAGACGTACCACGGGAGCCAAAAACATTCAGTACTTC
TRBJ2-5	NA	TRBV20-1	few	CSASSRDFPGETQYF	TGCAGTGCTAGCTCCCGGGACTTCCCTGGGGAGACCCAGTACTTC
TRBJ2-7	TRBD2	TRBV6-5	NA	CASSYLSGTSGGAYYEQYF	TGTGCCAGCAGTTACTTATCCGGGACTAGCGGGGGAGCTTACTACGAGCAGTACTTC
TRBJ1-5	NA	TRBV10-3	NA	CAISARGDQPQHF	TGTGCCATCAGTGCGAGAGGGGATCAGCCCCAGCATTTT
TRBJ2-7	TRBD2	TRBV4-3	many	CASSTGRGTYEQYF	TGCGCCAGCAGCACCGGGAGGGGAACCTACGAGCAGTACTTC
TRBJ2-1	NA	TRBV4-2	many	CASSQVLNNEQFF	TGTGCCAGCAGCCAAGTTCTAAATAATGAGCAGTTCTTC
TRBJ1-2	TRBD1	TRBV5-1	few	CASSPEPGQGNNGYTF	TGCGCCAGCAGCCCCGAGCCGGGACAGGGTAATAATGGCTACACCTTC
TRBJ1-1	NA	TRBV5-1	NA	CASSFREGRGTEAFF	TGCGCCAGCAGCTTCAGGGAGGGTAGGGGCACTGAAGCTTTCTTT
TRBJ1-5	NA	TRBV9	few	CASGPGGGSNQPQHF	TGTGCCAGCGGCCCGGGGGGCGGTAGCAATCAGCCCCAGCATTTT
TRBJ2-7	NA	TRBV5-6	few	CASSLVGAGFYEQYF	TGTGCCAGCAGCTTGGTAGGGGCGGGCTTCTACGAGCAGTACTTC
TRBJ2-5	NA	TRBV12-3/TRBV12-4	NA	CASSLARGSPALRGQETQYF	TGTGCCAGCAGTTTAGCGCGCGGTAGCCCGGCTCTCCGCGGCCAAGAGACCCAGTACTTC
TRBJ2-3	NA	TRBV4-3	few	CASSQDLGPADTQYF	TGCGCCAGCAGCCAAGATCTCGGGCCGGCAGATACGCAGTATTTT
TRBJ2-3	TRBD2	TRBV12-3/TRBV12-4	many	CASSPWGQLANTQYF	TGTGCCAGCAGCCCTTGGGGCCAACTAGCGAATACGCAGTATTTT
TRBJ2-1	TRBD2	TRBV10-3	few	CAINTSGSPRSYNEQFF	TGTGCCATCAATACTAGCGGGAGTCCCCGCTCCTACAATGAGCAGTTCTTC
TRBJ2-5	TRBD1	TRBV7-6	NA	CASSSPRDRIQETQYF	TGTGCCAGCAGCTCTCCAAGGGACAGGATCCAAGAGACCCAGTACTTC
TRBJ2-3	TRBD2	TRBV5-1	NA	CASSGGTSGGATTDTQYF	TGCGCCAGCAGCGGTGGGACTAGCGGGGGGGCCACCACAGATACGCAGTATTTT
TRBJ1-4	TRBD1	TRBV10-3	many	CAISRQGKNEKLFF	TGTGCCATCAGTAGACAGGGGAAGAATGAAAAACTGTTTTTT
TRBJ2-7	TRBD1	TRBV9	NA	CASSVGSGQYYEQYF	TGTGCCAGCAGCGTAGGGTCGGGACAGTACTACGAGCAGTACTTC
TRBJ2-5	NA	TRBV11-3	NA	CASSLHTAESQYF	TGTGCCAGCAGTTTACATACGGCGGAGTCCCAGTACTTC
TRBJ2-7	NA	TRBV5-5	NA	CASSPAGSRGEQYF	TGTGCCAGCAGCCCAGCCGGGTCTAGGGGCGAGCAGTACTTC